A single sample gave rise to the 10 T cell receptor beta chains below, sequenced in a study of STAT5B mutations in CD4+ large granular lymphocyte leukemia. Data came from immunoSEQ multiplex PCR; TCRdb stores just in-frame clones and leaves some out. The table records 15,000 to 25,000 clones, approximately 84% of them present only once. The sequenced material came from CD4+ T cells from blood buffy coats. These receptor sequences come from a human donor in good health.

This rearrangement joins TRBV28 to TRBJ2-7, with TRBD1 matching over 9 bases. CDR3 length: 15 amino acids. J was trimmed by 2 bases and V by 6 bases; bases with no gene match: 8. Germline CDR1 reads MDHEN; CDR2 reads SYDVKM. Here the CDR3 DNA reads TGTGCCAGCAGCAACCTGGGGACAGGGCCCTACGAGCAGTACTTC. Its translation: CASSNLGTGPYEQYF.

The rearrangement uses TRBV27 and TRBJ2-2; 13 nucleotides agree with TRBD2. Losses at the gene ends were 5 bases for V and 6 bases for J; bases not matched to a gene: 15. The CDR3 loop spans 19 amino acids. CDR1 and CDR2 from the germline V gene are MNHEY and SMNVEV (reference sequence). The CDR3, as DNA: TGTGCCAGCAGTCGCTCGGCACTAGCGGGAGGGCCGGGGGCCGGGGAGCTGTTTTTT. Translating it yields CASSRSALAGGPGAGELFF.

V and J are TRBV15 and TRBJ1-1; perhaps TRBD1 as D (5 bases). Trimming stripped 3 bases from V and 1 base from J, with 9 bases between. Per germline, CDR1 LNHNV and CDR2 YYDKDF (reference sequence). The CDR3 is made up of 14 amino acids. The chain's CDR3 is CATSSLGGNTEAFF. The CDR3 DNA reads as TGTGCCACCAGCAGCCTGGGGGGGAACACTGAAGCTTTCTTT.

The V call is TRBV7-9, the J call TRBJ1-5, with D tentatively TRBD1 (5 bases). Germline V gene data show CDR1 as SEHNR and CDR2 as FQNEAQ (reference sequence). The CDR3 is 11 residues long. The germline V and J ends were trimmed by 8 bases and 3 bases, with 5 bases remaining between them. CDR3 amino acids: CASGHNQPQHF. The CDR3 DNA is TGTGCCAGCGGACACAATCAGCCCCAGCATTTT.

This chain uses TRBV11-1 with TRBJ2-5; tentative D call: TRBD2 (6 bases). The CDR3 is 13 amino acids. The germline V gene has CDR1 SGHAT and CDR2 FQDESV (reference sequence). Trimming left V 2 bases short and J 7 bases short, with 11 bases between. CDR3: CASSLTLAGTQYF. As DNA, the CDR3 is TGTGCCAGCAGCTTAACACTAGCAGGGACCCAGTACTTC.

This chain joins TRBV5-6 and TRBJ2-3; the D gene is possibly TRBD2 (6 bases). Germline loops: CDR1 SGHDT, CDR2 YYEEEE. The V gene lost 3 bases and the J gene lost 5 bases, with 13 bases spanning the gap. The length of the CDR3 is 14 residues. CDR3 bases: TGTGCCAGCAGCTCGCGGGGCACGGTAGATACGCAGTATTTT. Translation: CASSSRGTVDTQYF.

The CDR3 region is CASRFDRGSHGYTF. Here the CDR3 DNA reads TGTGCCAGCAGATTCGACAGGGGATCCCATGGCTACACCTTC. The V gene is TRBV6-5, the J gene TRBJ1-2; 8 positions match TRBD1. CDR1 and CDR2 from the germline V gene are MNHEY and SVGAGI. The CDR3 has 14 amino acids. Trimming removed 6 bases from V and 6 bases from J; junction bases left unmatched: 9.

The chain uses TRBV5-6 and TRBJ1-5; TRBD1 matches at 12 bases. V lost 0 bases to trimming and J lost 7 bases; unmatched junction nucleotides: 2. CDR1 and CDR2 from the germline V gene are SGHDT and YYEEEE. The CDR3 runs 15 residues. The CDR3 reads CASSLGDRGRQPQHF. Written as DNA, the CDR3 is TGTGCCAGCAGCTTGGGGGACAGGGGGCGGCAGCCCCAGCATTTT. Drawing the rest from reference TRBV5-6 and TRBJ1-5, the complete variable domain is DAGVTQSPTHLIKTRGQQVTLRCSPKSGHDTVSWYQQALGQGPQFIFQYYEEEERQRGNFPDRFSGHQFPNYSSELNVNALLLGDSALYLCASSLGDRGRQPQHFGDGTRLSIL.

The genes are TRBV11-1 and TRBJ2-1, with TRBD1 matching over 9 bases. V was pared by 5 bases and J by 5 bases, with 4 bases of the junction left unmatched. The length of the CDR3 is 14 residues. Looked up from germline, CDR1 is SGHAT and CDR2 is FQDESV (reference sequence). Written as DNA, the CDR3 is TGTGCCAGCAGCCCGTGGACAGGGGACAATGAGCAGTTCTTC. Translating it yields CASSPWTGDNEQFF.

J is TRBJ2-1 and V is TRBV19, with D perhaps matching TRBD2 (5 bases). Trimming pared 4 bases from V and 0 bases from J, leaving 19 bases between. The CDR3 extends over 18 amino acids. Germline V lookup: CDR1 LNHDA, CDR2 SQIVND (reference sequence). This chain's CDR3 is CASSRKQRTGSSYNEQFF. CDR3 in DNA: TGTGCCAGTAGTAGGAAACAGCGGACTGGAAGCTCCTACAATGAGCAGTTCTTC.